These 25 T cell receptor beta chains were sequenced from one sample in a study of blood T cell repertoires in COVID-19. TCRdb's table, derived via immunoSEQ multiplex PCR, lists solely in-frame clones and lacks some. Of tens of thousands of clones detected, about four fifths appear once; the ten largest clones hold 5.5% to 7%. The specimen was peripheral blood. These receptors were obtained from a woman aged 45 to 65 with active or convalescent COVID-19.

CDR3 DNA sequence: TGTGCCTGGAGAGGACAGGGGGCCTGGACAGATACGCAGTATTTT. This sequence encodes CAWRGQGAWTDTQYF. This chain joins TRBV30 and TRBJ2-3; 11 bases fit TRBD1. J gave up 3 bases and V 3 bases, and 5 bases lay outside the gene matches. Germline loops: CDR1 GTSNPN, CDR2 SVGIG (reference sequence). There are 15 residues in the CDR3.

This clone occurred a few times. The V call is TRBV2, the J call TRBJ1-2; tentatively, D is TRBD1 (5 bases). V was pared by 4 bases and J by 7 bases, with 25 bases between. The CDR3 is made up of 17 amino acids. Germline CDR1 reads SNHLY; CDR2 reads FYNNEI. The CDR3 protein is CASSAGLGDRASSGYTF. The CDR3 DNA reads as TGTGCCAGCAGTGCAGGGTTAGGGGATAGGGCATCTTCTGGCTACACCTTC.

This chain links TRBV6-2 or TRBV6-3 with TRBJ1-2; 10 nucleotides line up with TRBD1. V lost 1 base, J lost 4 bases, and 3 bases stayed unmatched. The CDR3 is 15 amino acids. Per the germline V gene, CDR1 is MNHEY and CDR2 is SVGEGT. The CDR3 sequence is CASSYFGDRGYGYTF. The CDR3 DNA is TGTGCCAGCAGTTACTTCGGGGACAGGGGCTATGGCTACACCTTC.

The rearrangement links TRBV5-5 to TRBJ2-7; TRBD1 matches at 7 bases. With 4 bases clipped from V and 3 bases from J, the junction kept 13 bases outside the gene matches. Germline lookup yields CDR1 SGHKS and CDR2 YYEKEE (reference sequence). CDR3 length equals 16 residues. CDR3 sequence (DNA): TGTGCCAGCAGCCCCCTAGGTGGGGACAGCATCTACGAGCAGTACTTC. It yields the protein CASSPLGGDSIYEQYF.

V is TRBV10-3 and J is TRBJ1-1; 7 nucleotides match TRBD1. The CDR3 totals 15 residues. V shed 3 bases and J 1 base; nucleotides not matched to a gene: 5. Germline V gene data show CDR1 as ENHRY and CDR2 as SYGVKD. The CDR3 protein is CAISEEDRRNTEAFF. The DNA of the CDR3 is TGTGCCATCAGTGAAGAGGACAGGCGGAACACTGAAGCTTTCTTT.

The J gene is TRBJ2-2, the V gene TRBV18; no reliable D call. CDR1 and CDR2 (germline): KGHSH, LQKENI. The CDR3 totals 15 residues. The V and J ends lost 6 bases and 4 bases respectively, with 15 bases between them. CDR3 sequence (DNA): TGTGCCAGCTCCGTCGGCGGCGGAGCCACCGGGGAGCTGTTTTTT. This gives the protein CASSVGGGATGELFF.

The chain joins TRBV5-4 to TRBJ2-2, with 9 bases lining up with TRBD1. There are 15 residues in the CDR3. The V gene end was trimmed by 4 bases and the J gene end by 5 bases; junction bases not matched to a gene: 6. Germline CDR1 reads SGHNT; CDR2 reads YYREEE (reference sequence). CDR3: CASSRDRAWTGELFF. The CDR3 DNA follows: TGTGCCAGCAGCAGGGACAGGGCGTGGACCGGGGAGCTGTTTTTT.

This clone was counted only a few times. This rearrangement joins TRBV4-3 to TRBJ2-2; TRBD1 might be the D (6 bases). Germline V gene sequence: CDR1 LGHNA, CDR2 YSLEER. This CDR3 has 13 amino acids. Trimming stripped 0 bases from V and 12 bases from J, with 11 bases between. CDR3 sequence: CASSQDQGRKLFF. In DNA, the CDR3 is TGCGCCAGCAGCCAAGATCAGGGGCGAAAGCTGTTTTTT.

The genes are TRBV4-3 and TRBJ2-1; D is ambiguous. CDR3 length: 14 residues. Germline V lookup: CDR1 LGHNA, CDR2 YSLEER. Between the trimmed V and J ends, which lost 4 bases and 5 bases, there was a span of 12 bases. CDR3: CASSPGVLNNEQFF. The CDR3 DNA reads TGCGCCAGCAGCCCCGGTGTTCTGAACAATGAGCAGTTCTTC.

V is TRBV18 and J is TRBJ2-1; the match to TRBD2 covers 11 bases. Germline V gives CDR1 KGHSH, CDR2 LQKENI. Trimming took 6 bases from V and 2 from J; bases not matched to a gene: 3. The CDR3 is made up of 15 amino acids. CDR3 sequence: CASSSTSGTYNEQFF. The CDR3 nucleotides are TGTGCCAGCTCGTCGACTAGCGGGACCTACAATGAGCAGTTCTTC.

V gene TRBV9 combines with J gene TRBJ1-3, with a tentative D call TRBD1 (5 bases). V was pared by 4 bases and J by 0 bases, with 14 bases between. From germline, CDR1 is SGDLS and CDR2 YYNGEE. There are 16 residues in the CDR3. CDR3 sequence: CASSPRGATSGNTIYF. CDR3 bases: TGTGCCAGCAGCCCTCGCGGGGCTACCTCTGGAAACACCATATATTTT.

The CDR3 DNA sequence: TGTGCCAGCAGTGACGGGGGCTATGGCTACACCTTC. Translated, it gives CASSDGGYGYTF. This chain joins TRBV6-1 and TRBJ1-2; TRBD1 might be the D (5 bases). This CDR3 is 12 amino acids long. The V gene lost 3 bases and the J gene lost 4 bases, with 6 bases spanning the gap. CDR1 MNHNS and CDR2 SASEGT come from the germline V gene.

This clone was recorded only once. Different DNA sequences within this sample yield the same CDR3. The V call is TRBV7-9, the J call TRBJ2-3; no definite D call. Trimming left V 4 bases short and J 4 bases short, with 6 bases between. Germline CDR1 and CDR2: SEHNR and FQNEAQ (reference sequence). The CDR3 has 12 amino acids. For the CDR3, the DNA is TGTGCCAGCAGCTCGACTGCAGATACGCAGTATTTT. Translating gives CASSSTADTQYF.

This sequence joins TRBV21-1 and TRBJ2-3; the table's D call TRBD1 went unverified against the DNA. TRBV21-1 is labeled a pseudogene. The CDR3 extends over 19 amino acids. This CDR3 reads CASSGPDRGRTGRTDTQYF. The CDR3 DNA follows: TGTGCCAGCAGCGGGCCGGACAGGGGGCGTACGGGTAGAACAGATACGCAGTATTTT.

This rearrangement joins TRBV27 to TRBJ2-7; D possibly corresponds to TRBD2 (5 bases). Germline V CDR1 and CDR2: MNHEY, SMNVEV (reference sequence). CDR3 length: 13 residues. V lost 3 bases to trimming and J lost 3 bases, with 9 bases between them. CDR3 residues: CASSLPGGYEQYF. The CDR3 nucleotides are TGTGCCAGCAGTTTGCCAGGAGGCTACGAGCAGTACTTC.

V gene TRBV19 combines with J gene TRBJ1-1; D possibly corresponds to TRBD1 (6 bases). The CDR3 length is 13 residues. Germline values: CDR1 LNHDA, CDR2 SQIVND (reference sequence). Trimming took 2 bases from V and 3 from J, leaving 7 bases between them. The CDR3 region is CASSIKGDTEAFF. In DNA form, the CDR3 reads TGTGCCAGTAGTATAAAGGGGGACACTGAAGCTTTCTTT.

The chain couples TRBV29-1 to TRBJ1-2; 8 bases match TRBD1. V shed 6 bases and J 1 base; nucleotides not matched to a gene: 10. CDR3 length: 15 residues. Germline CDR1 is SQVTM and CDR2 is ANQGSEA. For the CDR3, the DNA is TGCAGCGTCGATCTTCAGGGGGCGGGTAACTATGGCTACACCTTC. It codes for CSVDLQGAGNYGYTF.

This clone was observed a single time. The chain employs TRBV5-5 and TRBJ1-3; no clear D gene. With 2 bases removed from V and 1 base from J, the gap between germline ends came to 7 bases. The CDR3 loop spans 14 amino acids. The germline gives CDR1 SGHKS, CDR2 YYEKEE (reference sequence). The CDR3 coding sequence is TGTGCCAGCAGCTTTTCCGGGTCTGGAAACACCATATATTTT. Amino acid sequence: CASSFSGSGNTIYF. The whole variable domain, filled in from reference TRBV5-5 and TRBJ1-3, reads DAGVTQSPTHLIKTRGQQVTLRCSPISGHKSVSWYQQVLGQGPQFIFQYYEKEERGRGNFPDRFSARQFPNYSSELNVNALLLGDSALYLCASSFSGSGNTIYFGEGSWLTVV.

This clone occurred a few times. The chain has TRBV7-2 and TRBJ1-2; D is uncertain. Trimming left V 1 base short and J 8 bases short, with 11 bases between. The CDR3 sequence is 13 residues long. The germline V gene encodes CDR1 SGHTA and CDR2 FQGNSA. The CDR3 sequence: CASSLEYYIGYTF. The CDR3 coding sequence is TGTGCCAGCAGCTTAGAATATTACATAGGCTACACCTTC.

Details on this clone: Relative to the germline gene, one junction end is altered; a read error may explain this. The V and J genes are TRBV4-1 and TRBJ2-1; D perhaps matches TRBD2 (5 bases). CDR1 and CDR2 (germline): MGHRA, YSYEKL. The CDR3 spans 18 residues. CDR3 loop: CASSQGRGLSSSYNEQFF. For the CDR3, the DNA is TGCGCCAGCAGTCAAGGAAGAGGGCTCTCAAGCTCCTACAATGAGCAGTTCTTC.

V gene TRBV6-2 or TRBV6-3 combines with J gene TRBJ2-7; D possibly corresponds to TRBD2 (6 bases). The CDR3 contains 16 residues. Germline CDR1 and CDR2: MNHEY and SVGEGT. Trimming removed 0 bases at V and 2 bases at J, with 14 bases between. This chain's CDR3 is CASSYSRVAAPYEQYF. The CDR3 nucleotides read TGTGCCAGCAGTTACTCGAGGGTAGCGGCGCCCTACGAGCAGTACTTC.

The rearrangement links TRBV10-3 to TRBJ2-7; 8 bases fit TRBD1. J was trimmed by 6 bases and V by 11 bases; bases with no gene match: 9. Germline V gene sequence: CDR1 ENHRY, CDR2 SYGVKD. The CDR3 spans 12 residues. DNA for the CDR3: TGTGCCGTATTACAGGGGGTCGGCGAGCAGTACTTC. Translating it yields CAVLQGVGEQYF.

The CDR3, as DNA: TGTGCCAGCAGCTTGACCCACGGCGGGAGGGGTGAGCAGTTCTTC. Its translation: CASSLTHGGRGEQFF. V is TRBV13 and J is TRBJ2-1; TRBD2 agrees at 9 bases. The CDR3 is 15 amino acids. Germline values: CDR1 PRHDT, CDR2 FYEKMQ (reference sequence). V shed 3 bases and J 9 bases; nucleotides not matched to a gene: 9.

The chain carries TRBV7-6 and TRBJ2-1, with a possible D match to TRBD1 (5 bases). Germline CDR1 and CDR2: SGHVS and FNYEAQ. CDR3 length equals 17 residues. V lost 1 base and J lost 3, with 16 bases in between. The DNA of the CDR3 is TGTGCCAGCAGCTTAGGGCTGGCCGTTAGGGGCTACAATGAGCAGTTCTTC. Its translation is CASSLGLAVRGYNEQFF.

The chain recombines TRBV10-1 with TRBJ1-1, with D maybe TRBD1 (5 bases). The V end was cut by 0 bases, the J end by 3 bases, with 11 bases between. The CDR3 consists of 15 residues. Germline CDR1 WNHNN, CDR2 SYGVQD (reference sequence). CDR3 coding DNA: TGCGCCAGCAGTGAGTCCCGGGACTCGGACACTGAAGCTTTCTTT. Translating gives CASSESRDSDTEAFF.